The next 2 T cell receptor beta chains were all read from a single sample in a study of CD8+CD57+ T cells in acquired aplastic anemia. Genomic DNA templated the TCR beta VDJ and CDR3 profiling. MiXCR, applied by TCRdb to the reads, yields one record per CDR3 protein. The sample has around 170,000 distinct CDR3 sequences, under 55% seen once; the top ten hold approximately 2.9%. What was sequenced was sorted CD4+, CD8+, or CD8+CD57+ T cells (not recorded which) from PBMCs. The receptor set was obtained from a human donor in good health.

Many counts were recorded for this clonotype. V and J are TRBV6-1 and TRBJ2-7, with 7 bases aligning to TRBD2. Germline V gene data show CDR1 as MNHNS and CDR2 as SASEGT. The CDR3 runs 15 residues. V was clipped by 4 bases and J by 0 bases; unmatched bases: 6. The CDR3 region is CASSASSGISYEQYF. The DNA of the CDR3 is TGTGCCAGCAGTGCCTCTAGCGGAATCTCCTACGAGCAGTACTTC.

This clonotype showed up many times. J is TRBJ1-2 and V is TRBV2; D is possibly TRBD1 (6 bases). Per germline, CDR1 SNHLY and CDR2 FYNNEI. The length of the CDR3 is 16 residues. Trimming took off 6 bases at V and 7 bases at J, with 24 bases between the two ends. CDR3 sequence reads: CASSGARGASGVGYTF. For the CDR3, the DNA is TGTGCCAGCAGCGGAGCGCGGGGGGCGAGTGGTGTTGGCTACACCTTC.